This T cell receptor (beta chain) was captured in a study of CD8+CD57+ T cells in acquired aplastic anemia. Study-level background: Sorted CD4+ plus CD8+ cells gave DNA averaging about 3.2 ug.

CDR1 is DFQATT and CDR2 is SNEGSKA in the germline V gene (reference sequence). V was clipped by 2 bases and J by 2 bases, with 13 bases between them. The CDR3 spans 14 residues. The template for TCR beta VDJ and CDR3 sequence profiling was genomic DNA. TCRdb reprocessed the reads with MiXCR, giving one entry per CDR3 protein. The repertoire has over 150,000 distinct CDR3 sequences, approximately 52% of them found once; the top ten carry more than 10%. Individuals selected for sequencing had exhibited CD8+CD57+ cell expansion on flow cytometry. The sample comprised sorted CD4+, CD8+, or CD8+CD57+ T cells (not recorded which) from PBMCs. This clonotype was sampled from a human donor with aplastic anemia. The chain combines TRBV20-1 with TRBJ2-7, with D tentatively TRBD1 (6 bases). CDR3 sequence: CSARTGTSAYEQYF. The CDR3 nucleotides read TGCAGTGCTAGAACCGGGACATCTGCCTACGAGCAGTACTTC.